These T cell receptor beta chains were read from a single sample in a study of blood T cell repertoires in COVID-19. Sequenced by immunoSEQ multiplex PCR; TCRdb stores in-frame clones only, minus some. The sample yields about 400,000 clones, approximately 90% seen once. The sequenced material came from peripheral blood. Every receptor here comes from a young woman with acute or convalescent COVID-19. Both conserved end residues are part of each CDR3. The D gene is left open where the match is weak. Clone size is stated in some rows and not others, as once, few, many or a class when expanded.

CDR3 DNA	CDR3 protein	J gene	clone size	V gene	D gene
TGTGCCAGCAGTTCTAGTAGCCGGGGAGCCCCAGCCAAAAACATTCAGTACTTC	CASSSSSRGAPAKNIQYF	TRBJ2-4	NA	TRBV6-2/TRBV6-3	NA
TGTGCCAGCAGGAGACAGGGGAGGCATGAGCAGTTCTTC	CASRRQGRHEQFF	TRBJ2-1	NA	TRBV28	TRBD1
TGTGCCAGCAGAAAGGGAGTAGGCGAGCAGTACTTC	CASRKGVGEQYF	TRBJ2-7	NA	TRBV3-1/TRBV3-2	NA
TGTGCCAGCAGCTTAACCAGGGCTCGGAATGAGCAGTTCTTC	CASSLTRARNEQFF	TRBJ2-1	NA	TRBV7-3	NA
TGCGCCAGCAGCCCGCGTTCGCGACAGGTTGGGGTAGATGGCTACACCTTC	CASSPRSRQVGVDGYTF	TRBJ1-2	NA	TRBV5-1	NA
TGTGCCAGAAGCTCCCGGTGGGGGGGGAGAGTCAATGAGCAGTTCTTC	CARSSRWGGRVNEQFF	TRBJ2-1	NA	TRBV5-3	TRBD2
TGCGCCAGCAGCCAAAGGTCCCATGACAGGGGGTATGGTCCGAACACTGAAGCTTTCTTT	CASSQRSHDRGYGPNTEAFF	TRBJ1-1	once	TRBV4-1	TRBD1
TGTGCCAGCAGCCCCGGACAGAAATTCTATAGCAATCAGCCCCAGCATTTT	CASSPGQKFYSNQPQHF	TRBJ1-5	NA	TRBV21-1	NA
TGTGCCAGCTCACCCCCAGGGGTCACTAATGAAAAACTGTTTTTT	CASSPPGVTNEKLFF	TRBJ1-4	NA	TRBV18	NA
TGTGCCAGCAGTTTGGGTCAGACTAACACCGGGGAGCTGTTTTTT	CASSLGQTNTGELFF	TRBJ2-2	few	TRBV28	NA
TGTGCCAGCAGCCGAAGCGGGGGGGCGAAAGAGACCCAGTACTTC	CASSRSGGAKETQYF	TRBJ2-5	NA	TRBV5-4	TRBD2
TGTGCCATCAAAGCGGGGGGGAGCCAAGAGACCCAGTACTTC	CAIKAGGSQETQYF	TRBJ2-5	few	TRBV10-3	TRBD2
TGTGCCAGCAGTGCCGGCGAGGACAGGGCAACAGATACGCAGTATTTT	CASSAGEDRATDTQYF	TRBJ2-3	NA	TRBV28	TRBD1
TGTGCCAGCAGTTCCCCGACTAGCGGGGGGCCGGATACGCAGTATTTT	CASSSPTSGGPDTQYF	TRBJ2-3	NA	TRBV7-9	TRBD2
TGCGCCAGCAGTTCCAATGGACAGGTCTCTGGAAACACCATATATTTT	CASSSNGQVSGNTIYF	TRBJ1-3	NA	TRBV10-2	TRBD1
TGTGCCAGCAGAGCCGGGACAGGGAGTTACAATGAGCAGTTCTTC	CASRAGTGSYNEQFF	TRBJ2-1	once	TRBV28	TRBD1
TGTGCCAGCAGTAGCGACAGGGTGTATGGCTACACCTTC	CASSSDRVYGYTF	TRBJ1-2	NA	TRBV6-5	TRBD1
TGTGCCAGCAGCTTAAGTCCCCGCCCAGGGGAAGACACAGATACGCAGTATTTT	CASSLSPRPGEDTDTQYF	TRBJ2-3	NA	TRBV7-9	NA
TGCGCCAGCAGCCAGCCGGGACTAGCGAACTACAATGAGCAGTTCTTC	CASSQPGLANYNEQFF	TRBJ2-1	NA	TRBV4-1	TRBD2
TGCGCCAGCAGCCAAGCTCGCTGGGGCCCTATCAATGAGCAGTTCTTC	CASSQARWGPINEQFF	TRBJ2-1	NA	TRBV4-1	NA
TGTGCCAGCAGCTTAGGGGGAGTTGGACTGTTTTTT	CASSLGGVGLFF	TRBJ1-4	once	TRBV13	NA
TGTGCCAGCAGACCCAGGGGTAGAGGGGAAGCTTTCTTT	CASRPRGRGEAFF	TRBJ1-1	NA	TRBV2	NA
TGTGCCAGCACCGGCCGCCGGGACAGGGGCAATGAAGCTTTCTTT	CASTGRRDRGNEAFF	TRBJ1-1	NA	TRBV6-5	TRBD1